The next 2 T cell receptor beta chains were all read from a single sample in a study of OX40 agonist ivuxolimab in advanced cancers. Library preparation was by the immunoSEQ multiplex PCR assay. This immuneACCESS table, as held by TCRdb, lists in-frame sequences with V and J called but not all clones. Of the missing ones, under half trace to an unresolved V gene in checked studies; the others have no known cause. For this sample the table gives around 95,000 clones, of which roughly 93% were detected only once. Roughly 0.64% of the sample is taken by the ten largest. The starting material was CD4+ or CD8+ T cells sorted from blood, obtained in a trial of the OX40 agonist ivuxolimab. The source of these receptors is an adult with an advanced solid tumor such as melanoma, head and neck, liver or kidney cancer.

The chain joins TRBV29-1 to TRBJ1-1, with no clear D. Trimming took off 5 bases at V and 1 base at J, with 11 bases between the two ends. Looked up from germline, CDR1 is SQVTM and CDR2 is ANQGSEA. The CDR3 covers 13 residues. DNA of the CDR3: TGCAGCGTTTCACAGACCCAGAACACTGAAGCTTTCTTT. It codes for CSVSQTQNTEAFF.

The V gene is TRBV28, the J gene TRBJ2-7, with 8 bases that match TRBD2. This CDR3 region has 14 residues. J was trimmed by 2 bases and V by 6 bases; bases with no gene match: 6. Germline V gene data show CDR1 as MDHEN and CDR2 as SYDVKM. CDR3 nucleotides: TGTGCCAGCAGGACGACGGGAGGGGCCTACGAGCAGTACTTC. It yields the protein CASRTTGGAYEQYF.